A single sample gave rise to the 8 T cell receptor beta chains below, sequenced in a study of blood T cell repertoires in COVID-19. Profiled with immunoSEQ multiplex PCR; TCRdb holds only in-frame clones, not every one. The sample yields 150,000 to 200,000 clones, approximately 80% seen once. Material: peripheral blood. These receptors were taken from a human donor in a cohort sampled during active COVID-19.

The genes are TRBV7-2 and TRBJ1-2; 8 nucleotides agree with TRBD1. With V trimmed by 5 bases and J by 8 bases, 10 bases remained unmatched. The CDR3 has 14 amino acids. The germline V gene has CDR1 SGHTA and CDR2 FQGNSA. The CDR3 nucleotides are TGTGCCAGCAGCCCAGGGACAGGTCCAGGGGGCTACACCTTC. Encoded protein: CASSPGTGPGGYTF.

V gene TRBV28 combines with J gene TRBJ2-7; TRBD2 matches 13 bases. V dropped 6 bases and J dropped 2; count of bases not matched to a gene: 4. The CDR3 is made up of 15 amino acids. CDR1 and CDR2 from the germline V gene are MDHEN and SYDVKM. CDR3 DNA sequence: TGTGCCAGCAGACGGACTAGCGGGGGAGCCTACGAGCAGTACTTC. Its translation: CASRRTSGGAYEQYF.

This clone was seen just once. The chain recombines TRBV7-8 with TRBJ2-1, with 11 nucleotides matching TRBD2. Trimming removed 5 bases from V and 5 bases from J; junction bases left unmatched: 11. Germline V lookup: CDR1 SGHVS, CDR2 FQNEAQ. This CDR3 comprises 17 residues. The CDR3 is CASSPTGGLADNNEQFF. The CDR3 DNA follows: TGTGCCAGCAGCCCCACAGGGGGACTAGCGGATAACAATGAGCAGTTCTTC.

DNA for the CDR3: TGTGCCAGCAGTGAAGAACAGGGGGCGTTCGAGCAGTACTTC. Amino acid sequence: CASSEEQGAFEQYF. The chain uses TRBV6-1 and TRBJ2-7, with 9 nucleotides matching TRBD1. Trimming cost V 1 base and J 6 bases; bases outside gene matches: 4. This CDR3 is 14 amino acids long. The germline V gene encodes CDR1 MNHNS and CDR2 SASEGT.

The chain couples TRBV28 to TRBJ1-2; a weak D match, TRBD1 (6 bases). The V gene lost 5 bases and the J gene lost 0 bases, with 10 bases spanning the gap. The germline V gene has CDR1 MDHEN and CDR2 SYDVKM. The CDR3 loop spans 14 amino acids. The CDR3 reads CASSKQGANYGYTF. For the CDR3, the DNA is TGTGCCAGCAGTAAACAGGGAGCTAACTATGGCTACACCTTC.

This clone was found once. V and J are TRBV20-1 and TRBJ1-5, with D hard to call. This CDR3 region has 15 residues. Germline CDR1 DFQATT, CDR2 SNEGSKA (reference sequence). Trimming shortened V by 3 bases and J by 3 bases, and 15 bases separated the two germline ends. CDR3 in DNA: TGCAGTGCTAGTCCCGGGGAGGCCTACAATCAGCCCCAGCATTTT. Encoded protein: CSASPGEAYNQPQHF.

The rearrangement joins TRBV6-2 or TRBV6-3 to TRBJ2-1; 14 bases agree with TRBD2. J was trimmed by 7 bases and V by 2 bases; bases with no gene match: 4. The CDR3 sequence is 16 residues long. CDR1 MNHEY and CDR2 SVGEGT come from the germline V gene. This CDR3 reads CASSYPGLAGVNEQFF. The CDR3 coding sequence is TGTGCCAGCAGTTACCCGGGACTAGCGGGAGTGAATGAGCAGTTCTTC.

The V and J genes are TRBV6-6 and TRBJ2-3; D gene uncertain. Trimming shortened V by 6 bases and J by 8 bases, and 15 bases separated the two germline ends. The CDR3 contains 13 residues. Germline CDR1 is MNHNY and CDR2 is SVGAGI (reference sequence). CDR3 bases: TGTGCCAGCAGCCTTGATGAGGTTGGTACGCAGTATTTT. It is translated as CASSLDEVGTQYF.